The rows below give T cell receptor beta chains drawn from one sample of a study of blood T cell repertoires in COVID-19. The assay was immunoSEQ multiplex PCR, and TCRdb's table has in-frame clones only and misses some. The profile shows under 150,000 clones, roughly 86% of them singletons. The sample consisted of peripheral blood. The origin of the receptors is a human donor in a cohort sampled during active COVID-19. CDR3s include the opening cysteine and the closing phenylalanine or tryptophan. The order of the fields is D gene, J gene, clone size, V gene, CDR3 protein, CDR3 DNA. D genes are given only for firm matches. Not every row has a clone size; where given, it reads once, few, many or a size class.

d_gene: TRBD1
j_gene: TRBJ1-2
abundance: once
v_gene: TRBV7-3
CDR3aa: CASSSGQEGYGYTF
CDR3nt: TGTGCCAGCAGCTCCGGACAGGAGGGATATGGCTACACCTTC

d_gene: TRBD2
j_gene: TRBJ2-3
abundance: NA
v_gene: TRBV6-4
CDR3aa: CASSDSNGGADTQYF
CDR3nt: TGTGCCAGCAGTGACTCGAACGGGGGGGCAGATACGCAGTATTTT

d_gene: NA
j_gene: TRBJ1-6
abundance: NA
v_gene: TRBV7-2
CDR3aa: CASSLTGYNSPLHF
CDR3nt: TGTGCCAGCAGCTTGACAGGATATAATTCACCCCTCCACTTT

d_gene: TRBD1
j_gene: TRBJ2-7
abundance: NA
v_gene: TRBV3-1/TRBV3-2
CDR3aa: CASSQDRLAGGLWEQYF
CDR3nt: TGTGCCAGCAGCCAAGACAGGTTGGCAGGGGGCCTTTGGGAGCAGTACTTC

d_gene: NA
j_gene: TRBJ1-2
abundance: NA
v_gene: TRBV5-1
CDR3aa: CASSLSQGRYGYTF
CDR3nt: TGCGCCAGCAGCTTGTCCCAGGGCCGTTATGGCTACACCTTC

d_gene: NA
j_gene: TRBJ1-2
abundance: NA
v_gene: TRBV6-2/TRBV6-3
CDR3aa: CASSQTRFNYGYTF
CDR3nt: TGTGCCAGCAGTCAGACACGTTTTAACTATGGCTACACCTTC

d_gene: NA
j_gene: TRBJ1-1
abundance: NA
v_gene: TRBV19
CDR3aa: CASSIHVGHKNTEAFF
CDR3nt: TGTGCCAGTAGTATACACGTGGGACACAAGAACACTGAAGCTTTCTTT

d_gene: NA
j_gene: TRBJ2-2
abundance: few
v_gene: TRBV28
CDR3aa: CASYGSPSGELFF
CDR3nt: TGTGCCAGCTACGGGAGCCCATCCGGGGAGCTGTTTTTT

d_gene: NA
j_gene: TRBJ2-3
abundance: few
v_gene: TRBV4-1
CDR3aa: CASSRSGQPQNTDTQYF
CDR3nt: TGCGCCAGCAGCCGGTCCGGACAGCCGCAAAACACAGATACGCAGTATTTT

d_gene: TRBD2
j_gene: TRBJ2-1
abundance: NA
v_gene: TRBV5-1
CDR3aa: CASSLIGGRGYNEQFF
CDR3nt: TGCGCCAGCAGCTTGATTGGCGGGAGGGGCTACAATGAGCAGTTCTTC

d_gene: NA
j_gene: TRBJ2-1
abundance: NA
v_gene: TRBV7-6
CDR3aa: CASSVQQGSSYNEQFF
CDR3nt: TGTGCCAGCAGCGTTCAACAGGGTAGCTCCTACAATGAGCAGTTCTTC

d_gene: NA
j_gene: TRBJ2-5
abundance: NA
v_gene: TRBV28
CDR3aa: CAIGDGVRETQYF
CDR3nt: TGTGCCATCGGGGATGGGGTTCGAGAGACCCAGTACTTC

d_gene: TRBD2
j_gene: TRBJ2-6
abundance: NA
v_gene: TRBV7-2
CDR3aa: CASSLAGPTSMSTGANVLTF
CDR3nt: TGTGCCAGCAGCTTAGCGGGCCCGACTAGCATGTCCACTGGGGCCAACGTCCTGACTTTC

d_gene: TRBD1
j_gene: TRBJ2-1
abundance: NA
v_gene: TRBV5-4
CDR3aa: CASSGPGTGYGEQFF
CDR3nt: TGTGCCAGCAGCGGCCCCGGGACAGGGTATGGTGAGCAGTTCTTC

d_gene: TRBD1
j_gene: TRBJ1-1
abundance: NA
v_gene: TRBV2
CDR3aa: CASRNLQGDTEAFF
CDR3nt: TGTGCCAGCAGAAACCTACAGGGGGACACTGAAGCTTTCTTT

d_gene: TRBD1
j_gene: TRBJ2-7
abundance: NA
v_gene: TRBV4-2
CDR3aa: CASSQERPGGFYEQYF
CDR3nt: TGTGCCAGCAGCCAAGAGCGGCCAGGGGGCTTCTACGAGCAGTACTTC

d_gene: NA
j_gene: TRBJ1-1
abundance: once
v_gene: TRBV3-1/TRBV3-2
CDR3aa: CASSQAFGGWGTEAFF
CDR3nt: TGTGCCAGCAGCCAAGCGTTCGGGGGATGGGGCACTGAAGCTTTCTTT

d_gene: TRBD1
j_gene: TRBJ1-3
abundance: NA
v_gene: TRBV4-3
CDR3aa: CASSQGLGGQVGNTIYF
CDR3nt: TGCGCCAGCAGCCAGGGACTAGGTGGACAGGTTGGAAACACCATATATTTT

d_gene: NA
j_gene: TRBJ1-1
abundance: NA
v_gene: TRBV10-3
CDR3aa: CAISARTLNTEAFF
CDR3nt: TGTGCCATCAGTGCCCGGACACTGAACACTGAAGCTTTCTTT

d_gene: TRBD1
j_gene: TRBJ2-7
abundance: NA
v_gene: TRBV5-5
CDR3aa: CASSEGAEQYF
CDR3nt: TGTGCCAGCAGCGAGGGGGCCGAGCAGTACTTC

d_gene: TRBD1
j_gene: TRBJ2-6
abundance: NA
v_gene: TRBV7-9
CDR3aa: CATSRDRGRSTGANVLTF
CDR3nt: TGTGCCACGTCCCGGGACAGGGGGCGGAGTACTGGGGCCAACGTCCTGACTTTC

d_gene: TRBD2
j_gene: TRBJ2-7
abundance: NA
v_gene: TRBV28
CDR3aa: CASSLSGLAGEQYF
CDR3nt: TGTGCCAGCAGCCTTTCGGGACTAGCGGGTGAGCAGTACTTC

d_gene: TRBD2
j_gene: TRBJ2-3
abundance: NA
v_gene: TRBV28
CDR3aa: CASSSIAGGPTDTQYF
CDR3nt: TGTGCCAGCAGTTCCATAGCGGGAGGGCCCACAGATACGCAGTATTTT

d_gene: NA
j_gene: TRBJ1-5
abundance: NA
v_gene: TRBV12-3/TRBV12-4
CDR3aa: CASSLAGNQPQHF
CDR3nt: TGTGCCAGCAGTTTGGCGGGGAATCAGCCCCAGCATTTT

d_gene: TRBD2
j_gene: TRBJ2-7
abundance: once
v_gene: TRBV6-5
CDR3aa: CASTTSGRVYEQYF
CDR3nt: TGTGCCAGCACGACTAGCGGGAGGGTCTACGAGCAGTACTTC

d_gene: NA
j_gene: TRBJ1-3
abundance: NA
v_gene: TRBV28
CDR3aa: CASSTGRGGRVSGNTIYF
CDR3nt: TGTGCCAGCAGCACCGGGCGGGGAGGCAGGGTCTCTGGAAACACCATATATTTT

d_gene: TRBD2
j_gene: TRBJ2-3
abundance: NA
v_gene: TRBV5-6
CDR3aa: CASSWAWTSGTSTDTQYF
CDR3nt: TGTGCCAGCAGCTGGGCCTGGACTAGCGGGACTAGCACAGATACGCAGTATTTT

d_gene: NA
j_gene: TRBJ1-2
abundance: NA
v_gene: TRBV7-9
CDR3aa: CASSLGSRSIYGYTF
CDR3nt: TGTGCCAGCAGCTTAGGGTCTAGAAGTATCTATGGCTACACCTTC

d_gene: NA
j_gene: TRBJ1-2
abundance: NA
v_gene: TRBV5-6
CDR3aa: CASSGRPSGGYTF
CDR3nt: TGTGCCAGCAGCGGGAGGCCGAGCGGGGGCTACACCTTC

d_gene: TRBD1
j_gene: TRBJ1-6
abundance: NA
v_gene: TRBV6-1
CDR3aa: CASSEEFRGRVTPLHF
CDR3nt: TGTGCCAGCAGTGAGGAGTTTAGGGGGCGCGTTACACCCCTCCACTTT

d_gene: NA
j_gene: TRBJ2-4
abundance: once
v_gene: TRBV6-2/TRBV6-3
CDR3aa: CASTPTGRQNIQYF
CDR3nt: TGTGCCAGCACCCCGACAGGGAGGCAAAACATTCAGTACTTC

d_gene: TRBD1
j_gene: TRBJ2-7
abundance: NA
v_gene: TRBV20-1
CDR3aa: CSASKEDRDYEQYF
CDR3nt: TGCAGTGCTAGTAAGGAGGACAGGGACTACGAGCAGTACTTC

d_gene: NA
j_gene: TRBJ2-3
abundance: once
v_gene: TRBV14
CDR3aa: CASSQVGTQYF
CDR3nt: TGTGCCAGCAGCCAAGTCGGTACGCAGTATTTT

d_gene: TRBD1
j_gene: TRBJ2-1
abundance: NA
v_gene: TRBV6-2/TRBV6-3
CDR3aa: CASSSVTGGVNNEQFF
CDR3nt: TGTGCCAGCAGTTCCGTGACAGGGGGCGTAAACAATGAGCAGTTCTTC

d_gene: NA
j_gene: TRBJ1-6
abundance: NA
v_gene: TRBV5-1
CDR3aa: CASSGEDSPLHF
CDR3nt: TGCGCCAGCAGCGGAGAGGATTCACCCCTCCACTTT

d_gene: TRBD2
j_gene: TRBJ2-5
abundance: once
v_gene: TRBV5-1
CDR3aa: CASSFTAGGLQETQYF
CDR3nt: TGCGCCAGCAGCTTTACAGCGGGAGGGCTCCAAGAGACCCAGTACTTC

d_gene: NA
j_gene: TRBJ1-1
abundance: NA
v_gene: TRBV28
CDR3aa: CASSLHNTEAFF
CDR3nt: TGTGCCAGCAGTCTCCACAATACTGAAGCTTTCTTT

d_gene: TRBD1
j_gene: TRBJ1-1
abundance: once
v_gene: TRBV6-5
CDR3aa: CASSRTRGPHEAFF
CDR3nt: TGTGCCAGCAGTCGCACCAGGGGGCCCCATGAAGCTTTCTTT

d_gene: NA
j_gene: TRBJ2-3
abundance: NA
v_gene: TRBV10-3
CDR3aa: CAITPQSTDTQYF
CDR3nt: TGTGCCATCACCCCCCAGAGCACAGATACGCAGTATTTT

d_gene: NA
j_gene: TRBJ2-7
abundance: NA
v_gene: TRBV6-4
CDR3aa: CASRLPTDSLSYEQYF
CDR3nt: TGTGCCAGCAGGTTACCGACGGACTCCCTTTCCTACGAGCAGTACTTC

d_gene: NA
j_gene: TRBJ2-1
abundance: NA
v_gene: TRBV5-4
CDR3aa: CASSLDPATQGEQFF
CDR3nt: TGTGCCAGCAGCTTGGATCCCGCCACCCAGGGTGAGCAGTTCTTC

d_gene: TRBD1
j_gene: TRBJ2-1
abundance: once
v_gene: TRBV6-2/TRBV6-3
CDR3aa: CASSYSRQGANNEQFF
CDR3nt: TGTGCCAGCAGTTACTCGAGACAGGGGGCGAACAATGAGCAGTTCTTC

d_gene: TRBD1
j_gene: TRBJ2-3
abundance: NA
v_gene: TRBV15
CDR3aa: CATSRDRTGADTQYF
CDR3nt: TGTGCCACCAGCAGAGATCGGACAGGGGCAGATACGCAGTATTTT

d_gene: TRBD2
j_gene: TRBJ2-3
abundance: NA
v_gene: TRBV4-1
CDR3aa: CASSPRSGGAATQYF
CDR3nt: TGCGCCAGCAGCCCGCGTAGCGGGGGGGCCGCTACGCAGTATTTT

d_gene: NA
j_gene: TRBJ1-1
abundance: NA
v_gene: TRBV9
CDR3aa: CASSVVGQMNTEAFF
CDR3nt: TGTGCCAGCAGCGTAGTTGGCCAAATGAACACTGAAGCTTTCTTT